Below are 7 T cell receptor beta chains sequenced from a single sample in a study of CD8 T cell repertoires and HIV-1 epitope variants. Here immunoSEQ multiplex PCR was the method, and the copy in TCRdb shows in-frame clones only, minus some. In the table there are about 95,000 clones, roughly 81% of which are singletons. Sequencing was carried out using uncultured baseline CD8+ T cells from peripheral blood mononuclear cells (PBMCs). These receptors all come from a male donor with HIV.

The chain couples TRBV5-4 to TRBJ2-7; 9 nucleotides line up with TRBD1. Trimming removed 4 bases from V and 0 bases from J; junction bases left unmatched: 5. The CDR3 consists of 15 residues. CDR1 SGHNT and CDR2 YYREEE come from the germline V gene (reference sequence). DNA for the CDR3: TGTGCCAGCAGCCCCCGGGACAGGGCCTCCTACGAGCAGTACTTC. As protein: CASSPRDRASYEQYF.

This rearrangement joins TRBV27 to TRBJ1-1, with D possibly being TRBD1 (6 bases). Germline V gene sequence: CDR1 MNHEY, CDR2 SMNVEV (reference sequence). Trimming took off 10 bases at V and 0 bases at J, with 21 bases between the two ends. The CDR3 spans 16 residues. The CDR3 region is CATSLAGGGMNTEAFF. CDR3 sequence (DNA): TGTGCCACCTCTCTAGCTGGGGGGGGCATGAACACTGAAGCTTTCTTT.

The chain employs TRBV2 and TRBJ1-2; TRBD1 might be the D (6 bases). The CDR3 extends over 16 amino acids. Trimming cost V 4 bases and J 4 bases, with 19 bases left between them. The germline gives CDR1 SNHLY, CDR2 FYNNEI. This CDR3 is CASSGRDSQQGYGYTF. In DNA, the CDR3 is TGTGCCAGCAGTGGGCGGGACTCCCAACAGGGCTATGGCTACACCTTC. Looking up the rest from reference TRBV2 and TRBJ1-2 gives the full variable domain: EPEVTQTPSHQVTQMGQEVILRCVPISNHLYFYWYRQILGQKVEFLVSFYNNEISEKSEIFDDQFSVERPDGSNFTLKIRSTKLEDSAMYFCASSGRDSQQGYGYTFGSGTRLTVV.

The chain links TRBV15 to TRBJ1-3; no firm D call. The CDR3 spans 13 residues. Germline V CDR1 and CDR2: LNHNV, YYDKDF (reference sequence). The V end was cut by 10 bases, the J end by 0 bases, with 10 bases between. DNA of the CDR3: TGTGCCATTCGACCGGACTCTGGAAACACCATATATTTT. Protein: CAIRPDSGNTIYF.

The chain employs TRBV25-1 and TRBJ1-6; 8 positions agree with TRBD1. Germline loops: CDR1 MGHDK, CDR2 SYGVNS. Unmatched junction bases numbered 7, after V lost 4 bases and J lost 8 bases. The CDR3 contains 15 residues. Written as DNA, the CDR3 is TGTGCCAGCAGTGCTACGACAGGGGAGTATTCACCCCTCCACTTT. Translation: CASSATTGEYSPLHF.

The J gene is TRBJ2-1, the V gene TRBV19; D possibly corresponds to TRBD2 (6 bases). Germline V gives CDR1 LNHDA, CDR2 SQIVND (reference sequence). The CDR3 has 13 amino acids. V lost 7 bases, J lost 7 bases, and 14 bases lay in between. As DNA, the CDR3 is TGTGCCAGTAACGGGGACGGGGGAAATGAGCAGTTCTTC. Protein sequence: CASNGDGGNEQFF.

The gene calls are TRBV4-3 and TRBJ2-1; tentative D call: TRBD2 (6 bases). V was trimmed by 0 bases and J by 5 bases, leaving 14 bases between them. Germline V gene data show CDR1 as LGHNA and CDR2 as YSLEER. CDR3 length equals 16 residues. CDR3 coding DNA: TGCGCCAGCAGCCAAGAAGGAGGGATAGGAGACAATGAGCAGTTCTTC. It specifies CASSQEGGIGDNEQFF.